Listed here are 11 T cell receptor beta chains from one sample, sequenced in a study of metastatic and nonmetastatic thyroid tumors. TCRdb re-analyzed the PCR reads using MiXCR. The sample consists of under 8,500 clones, 15% to 20% of them appearing once. Thyroid surgery had not been preceded by any treatment in any patient. Specimen: adjacent normal tissue. All receptors derive from a male donor with papillary thyroid cancer or a benign thyroid nodule (not recorded which). Some clones in this sample may be carry-over from other donors' samples.

In regard to this clone: At one end the junction does not follow the germline gene, possibly because of a read error. This chain connects TRBV20-1 to TRBJ2-1; D might be TRBD1 or TRBD2, each matching 6 bases. The CDR3 is made up of 16 amino acids. CDR1 is DFQATT, CDR2 SNEGSKA, per germline (reference sequence). Here the CDR3 reads CSAAPLSNRDFNGQFF. The CDR3 bases are TGCAGTGCTGCCCCGCTCTCGAACAGGGACTTCAATGGGCAGTTCTTC.

Judged by abundance, this clone is medium-sized. The V call is TRBV6-1, the J call TRBJ2-3; 11 positions match TRBD2. The CDR3 is made up of 17 amino acids. The trim removed 4 bases at V and 6 bases at J, leaving 12 bases unmatched. Germline lookup yields CDR1 MNHNS and CDR2 SASEGT. CDR3 nucleotide sequence: TGTGCCAGCAGTGCCCATAGCGGGAGGGCCGGGAGGGATACGCAGTATTTT. Translating gives CASSAHSGRAGRDTQYF.

This clone was observed a handful of times. The chain couples TRBV10-3 to TRBJ2-1; 14 bases are shared with TRBD2. With 0 bases clipped from V and 10 bases from J, the junction kept 8 bases outside the gene matches. The CDR3 runs 17 residues. The V gene's germline CDR1 is ENHRY and CDR2 SYGVKD. CDR3 region: CAISESPGLAGEGEQFF. CDR3 sequence (DNA): TGTGCCATCAGTGAGTCACCGGGACTAGCGGGAGAGGGGGAGCAGTTCTTC.

This clone occurred a few times. This specimen includes other DNA sequences encoding the same CDR3. The V call is TRBV7-8, the J call TRBJ2-3; weak D call: TRBD2 (5 bases). The germline CDR1 and CDR2 sequences are SGHVS and FQNEAQ. This CDR3 is 12 amino acids long. V shed 5 bases and J shed 8 bases, with 11 bases lying between them. The CDR3 nucleotides read TGTGCCAGCAGCGCTCGGACTGGTACGCAGTATTTT. It codes for CASSARTGTQYF.

The chain joins TRBV6-5 to TRBJ2-3; D gene uncertain. The CDR3 sequence is 16 residues long. V was clipped by 0 bases and J by 0 bases, with 10 bases between them. Germline CDR1 is MNHEY and CDR2 is SVGAGI. CDR3 loop: CASSYSTMGSTDTQYF. CDR3 in DNA: TGTGCCAGCAGTTACTCGACCATGGGGAGCACAGATACGCAGTATTTT.

This clone was recorded a few times. The chain combines TRBV6-1 with TRBJ1-5; 8 bases are shared with TRBD1. Germline CDR1 and CDR2: MNHNS and SASEGT. This CDR3 is 14 amino acids long. With 3 bases clipped from V and 6 bases from J, the junction kept 4 bases outside the gene matches. CDR3 in amino acids: CASSEGQASQPQHF. The CDR3 DNA follows: TGTGCCAGCAGTGAGGGACAGGCCAGTCAGCCCCAGCATTTT.

This clone appeared a few times. The chain combines TRBV6-1 with TRBJ2-1; 7 bases are a match to TRBD2. V was clipped by 0 bases and J by 8 bases; unmatched bases: 7. Germline V CDR1 and CDR2: MNHNS, SASEGT. This CDR3 is 15 amino acids long. The CDR3 DNA reads TGTGCCAGCAGTGAAGCGGCGGGAGTGGTAGATGAGCAGTTCTTC. Translated, it gives CASSEAAGVVDEQFF.

By frequency in the sample, this clone is medium-sized. CDR3 bases: TGTGCCAGCACCCCGCTGAGGGGCGCGGGCACCGGGGAGCTGTTTTTT. It yields the protein CASTPLRGAGTGELFF. This chain uses TRBV28 with TRBJ2-2; D may be TRBD1 or TRBD2 (5 bases each). The CDR3 totals 16 residues. Germline V CDR1 and CDR2: MDHEN, SYDVKM. Trimming removed 7 bases from V and 4 bases from J, with 19 bases in between.

This clone showed up just once. A much larger clone differs from this one at a single base, so this may be a read error. The chain has TRBV6-1 and TRBJ2-7, with 8 bases that match TRBD2. The germline V gene encodes CDR1 MNHNS and CDR2 SASEGT. The length of the CDR3 is 13 residues. The CDR3: CASSVGGANERYF. CDR3 nucleotide sequence: TGTGCCAGCAGTGTCGGGGGGGCTAACGAGCGGTACTTC.

V usage is TRBV4-1 and J usage is TRBJ1-6, with 7 bases matching TRBD1. This CDR3 contains 16 residues. The V gene's germline CDR1 is MGHRA and CDR2 YSYEKL. The V gene end was trimmed by 0 bases and the J gene end by 10 bases; junction bases not matched to a gene: 9. CDR3 nucleotide sequence: TGCGCCAGCAGCCAAGACGACAGGGATGGAGGCTCACCCCTCCACTTT. As protein: CASSQDDRDGGSPLHF.

This clone showed up just a few times. The chain combines TRBV9 with TRBJ2-1, with D perhaps TRBD1 or TRBD2 (5 bases each). V lost 6 bases and J lost 4, with 14 bases in between. From germline, CDR1 is SGDLS and CDR2 YYNGEE. The CDR3 loop spans 14 amino acids. CDR3 residues: CASTRDGSYNEQFF. CDR3 DNA: TGTGCCAGCACGAGGGACGGAAGTTACAATGAGCAGTTCTTC.